The entry below describes one T cell receptor beta chain. Its target is unknown. Data came from immunoSEQ multiplex PCR; TCRdb stores just in-frame clones and leaves some out. The sample contains about 49,000 clones, 85% of which appear only once. The germline gives CDR1 SGHDN, CDR2 FVKESK. The CDR3 extends over 15 amino acids. The J segment lost 5 bases and the V segment lost 4 bases, leaving 10 bases of the junction unmatched. The sample belongs to a study of OX40 agonist ivuxolimab in advanced cancers. About the research overall: Patients received the agonistic anti-OX40 (CD134) antibody ivuxolimab.

Study results and caveats: CD4+ and CD8+ blood T cells expanded clonally by week 6 at 0.1 to 3.0 mg/kg.

The specimen comprised CD4+ or CD8+ T cells sorted from blood, sampled in a trial of the OX40 agonist ivuxolimab. The chain employs TRBV14 and TRBJ2-5; TRBD1 matches at 7 bases. The TCR sequence derives from an adult with an advanced solid tumor such as melanoma, head and neck, liver or kidney cancer. CDR3 region: CASSRAGTVGETQYF. The CDR3 DNA is TGTGCCAGCAGCCGCGCCGGGACAGTAGGGGAGACCCAGTACTTC. Supplemented by reference TRBV14 and TRBJ2-5, the full variable domain reads EAGVTQFPSHSVIEKGQTVTLRCDPISGHDNLYWYRRVMGKEIKFLLHFVKESKQDESGMPNNRFLAERTGGTYSTLKVQPAELEDSGVYFCASSRAGTVGETQYFGPGTRLLVL.